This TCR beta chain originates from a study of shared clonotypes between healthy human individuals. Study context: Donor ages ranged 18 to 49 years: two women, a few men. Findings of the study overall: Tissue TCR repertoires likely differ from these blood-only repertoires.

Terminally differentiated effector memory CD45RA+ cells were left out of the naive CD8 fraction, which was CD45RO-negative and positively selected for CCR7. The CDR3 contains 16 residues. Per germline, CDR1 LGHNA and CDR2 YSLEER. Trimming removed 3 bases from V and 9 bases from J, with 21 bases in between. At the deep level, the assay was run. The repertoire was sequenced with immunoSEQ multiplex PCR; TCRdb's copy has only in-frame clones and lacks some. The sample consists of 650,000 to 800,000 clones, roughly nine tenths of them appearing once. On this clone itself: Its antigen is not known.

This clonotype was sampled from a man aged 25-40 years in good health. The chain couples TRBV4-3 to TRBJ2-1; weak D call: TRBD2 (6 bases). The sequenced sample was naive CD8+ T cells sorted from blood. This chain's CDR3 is CASSQAGLRSLGEQFF. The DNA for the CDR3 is TGCGCCAGCAGCCAGGCGGGACTGCGGTCCCTCGGTGAGCAGTTCTTC.